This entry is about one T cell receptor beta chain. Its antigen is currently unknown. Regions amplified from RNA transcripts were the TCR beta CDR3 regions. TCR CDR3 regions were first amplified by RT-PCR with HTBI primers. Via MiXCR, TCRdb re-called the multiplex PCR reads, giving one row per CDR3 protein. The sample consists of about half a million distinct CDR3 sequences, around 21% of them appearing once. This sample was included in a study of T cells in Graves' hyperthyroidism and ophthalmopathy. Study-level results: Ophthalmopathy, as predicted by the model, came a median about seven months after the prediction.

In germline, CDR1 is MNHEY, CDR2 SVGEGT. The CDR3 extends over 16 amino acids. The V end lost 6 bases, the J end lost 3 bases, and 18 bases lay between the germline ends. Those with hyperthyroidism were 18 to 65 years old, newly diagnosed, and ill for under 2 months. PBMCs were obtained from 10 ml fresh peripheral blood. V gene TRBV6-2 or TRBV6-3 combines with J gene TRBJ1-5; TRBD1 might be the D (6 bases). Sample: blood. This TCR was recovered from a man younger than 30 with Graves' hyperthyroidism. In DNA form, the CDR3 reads TGTGCCAGCAGCTCCTCAGCAACAGGGCCCAATCAGCCCCAGCATTTT. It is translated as CASSSSATGPNQPQHF.